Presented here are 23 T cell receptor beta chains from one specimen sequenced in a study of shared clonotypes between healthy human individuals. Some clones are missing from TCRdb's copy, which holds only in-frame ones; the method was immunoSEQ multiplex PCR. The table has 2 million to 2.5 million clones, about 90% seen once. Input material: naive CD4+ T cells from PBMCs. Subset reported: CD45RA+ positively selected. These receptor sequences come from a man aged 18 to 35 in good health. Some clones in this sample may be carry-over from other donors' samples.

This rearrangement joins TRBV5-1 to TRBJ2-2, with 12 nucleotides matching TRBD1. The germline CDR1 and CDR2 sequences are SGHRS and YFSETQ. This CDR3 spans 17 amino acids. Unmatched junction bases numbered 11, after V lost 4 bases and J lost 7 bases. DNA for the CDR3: TGCGCCAGCAGCAGGCCGGGACAGGGGGCGCAGGTCGGGGAGCTGTTTTTT. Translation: CASSRPGQGAQVGELFF. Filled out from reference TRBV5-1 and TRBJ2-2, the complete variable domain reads KAGVTQTPRYLIKTRGQQVTLSCSPISGHRSVSWYQQTPGQGLQFLFEYFSETQRNKGNFPGRFSGRQFSNSRSEMNVSTLELGDSALYLCASSRPGQGAQVGELFFGEGSRLTVL.

CDR3 coding DNA: TGTGCCAGCAGCCAAGGTCGGTTGACCTACGAGCAGTACTTC. Translating it yields CASSQGRLTYEQYF. The V and J genes are TRBV14 and TRBJ2-7; D is unresolved. The V gene lost 1 base and the J gene lost 2 bases, with 9 bases spanning the gap. The CDR3 totals 14 residues. Germline CDR1 is SGHDN and CDR2 is FVKESK.

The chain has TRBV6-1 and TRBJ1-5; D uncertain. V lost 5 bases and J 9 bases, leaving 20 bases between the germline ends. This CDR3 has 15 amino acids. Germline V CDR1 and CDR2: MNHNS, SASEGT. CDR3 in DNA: TGTGCCAGCAGTACCTCGCTGGCCCGGATGGGGCCCCAGCATTTT. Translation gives CASSTSLARMGPQHF.

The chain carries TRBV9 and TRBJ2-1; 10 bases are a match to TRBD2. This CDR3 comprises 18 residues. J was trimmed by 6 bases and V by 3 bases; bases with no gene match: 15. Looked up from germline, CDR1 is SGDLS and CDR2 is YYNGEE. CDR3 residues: CASSARIGGLAALNEQFF. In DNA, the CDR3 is TGTGCCAGCAGCGCGCGGATAGGCGGACTAGCGGCTCTCAATGAGCAGTTCTTC.

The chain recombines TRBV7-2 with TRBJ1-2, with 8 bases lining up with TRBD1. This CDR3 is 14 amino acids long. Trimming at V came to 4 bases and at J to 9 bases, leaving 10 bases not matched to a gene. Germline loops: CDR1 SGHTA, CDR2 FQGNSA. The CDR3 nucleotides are TGTGCCAGCAGCTCCGACAGGGGACAGTTAAGCTACACCTTC. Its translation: CASSSDRGQLSYTF.

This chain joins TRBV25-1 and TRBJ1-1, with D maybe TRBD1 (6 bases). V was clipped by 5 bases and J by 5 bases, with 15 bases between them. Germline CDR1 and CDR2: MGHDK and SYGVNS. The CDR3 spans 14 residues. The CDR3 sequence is CASSCRDTQTEAFF. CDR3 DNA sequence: TGTGCCAGCAGTTGCCGGGACACCCAAACTGAAGCTTTCTTT.

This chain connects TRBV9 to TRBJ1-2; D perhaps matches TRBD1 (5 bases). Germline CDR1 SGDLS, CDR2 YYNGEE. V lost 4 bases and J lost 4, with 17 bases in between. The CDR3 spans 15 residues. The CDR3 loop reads CASSPWGRSGYGYTF. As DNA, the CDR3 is TGTGCCAGCAGCCCCTGGGGCAGGTCAGGCTATGGCTACACCTTC.

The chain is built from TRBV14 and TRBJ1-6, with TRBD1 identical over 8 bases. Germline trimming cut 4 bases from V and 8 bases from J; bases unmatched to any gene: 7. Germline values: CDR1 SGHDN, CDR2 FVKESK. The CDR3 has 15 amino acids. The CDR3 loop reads CASSLVGQGYSPLHF. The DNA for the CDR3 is TGTGCCAGCAGCCTCGTCGGACAGGGTTATTCACCCCTCCACTTT.

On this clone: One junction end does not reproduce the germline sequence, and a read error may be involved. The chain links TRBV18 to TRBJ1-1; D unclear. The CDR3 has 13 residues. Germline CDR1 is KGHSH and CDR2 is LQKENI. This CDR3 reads CASSPDRNTGAFF. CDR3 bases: TGTGCCAGCTCGCCGGACCGGAACACTGGAGCTTTCTTT.

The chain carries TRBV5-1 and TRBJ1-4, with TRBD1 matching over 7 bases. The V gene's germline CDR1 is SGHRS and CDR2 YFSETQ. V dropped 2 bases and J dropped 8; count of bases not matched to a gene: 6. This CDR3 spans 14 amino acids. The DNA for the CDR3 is TGCGCCAGCAGCTTAGGCACAGGGGAGGAAAAACTGTTTTTT. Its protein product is CASSLGTGEEKLFF.

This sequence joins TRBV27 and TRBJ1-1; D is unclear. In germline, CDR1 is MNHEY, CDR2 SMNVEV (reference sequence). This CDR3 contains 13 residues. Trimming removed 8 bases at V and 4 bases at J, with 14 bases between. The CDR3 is CASAKRRGTEAFF. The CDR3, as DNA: TGTGCCAGCGCTAAAAGGAGAGGCACTGAAGCTTTCTTT.

The CDR3 region is CASSTDIRGDEKLFF. The CDR3 DNA is TGTGCCAGCAGCACGGATATCCGGGGGGATGAAAAACTGTTTTTT. This rearrangement joins TRBV6-1 to TRBJ1-4; possible D gene TRBD1, 5 bases. Trimming removed 6 bases from V and 6 bases from J, with 17 bases in between. The germline V gene has CDR1 MNHNS and CDR2 SASEGT. The CDR3 spans 15 residues.

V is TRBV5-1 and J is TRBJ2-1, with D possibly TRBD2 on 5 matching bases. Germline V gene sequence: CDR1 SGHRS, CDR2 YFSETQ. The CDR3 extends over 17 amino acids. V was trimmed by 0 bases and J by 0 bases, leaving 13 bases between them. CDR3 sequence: CASSLGPLGSSYNEQFF. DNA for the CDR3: TGCGCCAGCAGCTTGGGACCCCTAGGGAGCTCCTACAATGAGCAGTTCTTC.

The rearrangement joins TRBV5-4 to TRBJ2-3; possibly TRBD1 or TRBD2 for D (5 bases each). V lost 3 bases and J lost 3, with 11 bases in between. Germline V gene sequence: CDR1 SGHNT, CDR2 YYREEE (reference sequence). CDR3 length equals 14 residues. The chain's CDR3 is CASSSGTTTDTQYF. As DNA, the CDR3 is TGTGCCAGCAGCTCCGGGACGACGACAGATACGCAGTATTTT.

DNA of the CDR3: TGTGCCAGCAGCCCATCACACCCTTATCAGCCCCAGCATTTT. This gives the protein CASSPSHPYQPQHF. V is TRBV7-9 and J is TRBJ1-5; D remains unclear. V lost 5 bases to trimming and J lost 5 bases, with 13 bases between them. This CDR3 spans 14 amino acids. Germline assignment: CDR1 SEHNR and CDR2 FQNEAQ (reference sequence). Full variable domain (outside the CDR3, taken from reference TRBV7-9 and TRBJ1-5): DTGVSQNPRHKITKRGQNVTFRCDPISEHNRLYWYRQTLGQGPEFLTYFQNEAQLEKSRLLSDRFSAERPKGSFSTLEIQRTEQGDSAMYLCASSPSHPYQPQHFGDGTRLSIL.

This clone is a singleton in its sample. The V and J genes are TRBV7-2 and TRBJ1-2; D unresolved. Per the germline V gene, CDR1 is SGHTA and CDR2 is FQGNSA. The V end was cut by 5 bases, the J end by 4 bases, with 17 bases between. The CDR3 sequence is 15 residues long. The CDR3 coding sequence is TGTGCCAGCAGCCCTCCCGGACTGAAAAGCTATGGCTACACCTTC. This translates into CASSPPGLKSYGYTF.

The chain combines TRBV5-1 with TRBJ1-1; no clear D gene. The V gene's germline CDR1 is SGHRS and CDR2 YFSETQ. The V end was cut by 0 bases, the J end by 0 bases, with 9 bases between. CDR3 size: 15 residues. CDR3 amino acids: CASSLDRALNTEAFF. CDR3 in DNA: TGCGCCAGCAGCTTGGATCGGGCTTTGAACACTGAAGCTTTCTTT.

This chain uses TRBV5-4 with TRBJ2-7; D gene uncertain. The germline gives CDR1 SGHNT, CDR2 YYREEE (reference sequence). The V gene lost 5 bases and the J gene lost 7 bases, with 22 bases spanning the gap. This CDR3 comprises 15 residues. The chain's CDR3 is CASRPNVDPIEEQYF. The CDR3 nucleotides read TGTGCCAGCAGGCCTAATGTTGACCCGATAGAGGAGCAGTACTTC. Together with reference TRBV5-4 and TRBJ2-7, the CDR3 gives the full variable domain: ETGVTQSPTHLIKTRGQQVTLRCSSQSGHNTVSWYQQALGQGPQFIFQYYREEENGRGNFPPRFSGLQFPNYSSELNVNALELDDSALYLCASRPNVDPIEEQYFGPGTRLTVT.

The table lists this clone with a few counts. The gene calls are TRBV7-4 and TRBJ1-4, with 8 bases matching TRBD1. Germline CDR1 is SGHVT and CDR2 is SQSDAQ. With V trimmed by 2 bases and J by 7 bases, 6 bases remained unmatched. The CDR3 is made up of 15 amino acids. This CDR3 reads CASSLRDRTGEKLFF. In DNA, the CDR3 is TGTGCCAGCAGCTTACGGGACAGGACGGGTGAAAAACTGTTTTTT.

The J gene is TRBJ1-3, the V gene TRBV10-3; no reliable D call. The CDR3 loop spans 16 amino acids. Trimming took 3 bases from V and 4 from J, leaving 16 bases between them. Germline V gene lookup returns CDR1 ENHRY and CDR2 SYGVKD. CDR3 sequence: CAISEFAQSPGNTIYF. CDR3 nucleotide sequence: TGTGCCATCAGTGAATTCGCACAGTCACCCGGAAACACCATATATTTT.

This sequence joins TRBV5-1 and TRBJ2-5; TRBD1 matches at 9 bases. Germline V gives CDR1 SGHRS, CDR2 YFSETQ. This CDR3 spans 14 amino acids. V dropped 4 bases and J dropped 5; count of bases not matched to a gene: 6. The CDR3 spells CASSAGQGLETQYF. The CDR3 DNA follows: TGCGCCAGCAGCGCCGGACAGGGGCTGGAGACCCAGTACTTC.

This chain's CDR3 is CASSSNSGRHNEQFF. CDR3 nucleotide sequence: TGTGCCAGCAGCTCCAATAGCGGGAGGCACAATGAGCAGTTCTTC. The chain uses TRBV7-3 and TRBJ2-1; TRBD2 agrees at 10 bases. The CDR3 is 15 residues long. Germline loops: CDR1 SGHTA, CDR2 FQGTGA. V dropped 4 bases and J dropped 5; count of bases not matched to a gene: 5. Full variable domain (rest looked up from reference TRBV7-3 and TRBJ2-1): GAGVSQTPSNKVTEKGKYVELRCDPISGHTALYWYRQSLGQGPEFLIYFQGTGAADDSGLPNDRFFAVRPEGSVSTLKIQRTERGDSAVYLCASSSNSGRHNEQFFGPGTRLTVL.

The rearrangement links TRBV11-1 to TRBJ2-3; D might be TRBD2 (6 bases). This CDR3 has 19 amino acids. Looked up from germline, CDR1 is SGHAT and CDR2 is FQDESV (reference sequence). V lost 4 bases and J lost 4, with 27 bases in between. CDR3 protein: CASSYSSTQYSREADTQYF. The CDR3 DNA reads TGTGCCAGCAGCTATTCTTCGACGCAATACAGTAGGGAGGCAGATACGCAGTATTTT.